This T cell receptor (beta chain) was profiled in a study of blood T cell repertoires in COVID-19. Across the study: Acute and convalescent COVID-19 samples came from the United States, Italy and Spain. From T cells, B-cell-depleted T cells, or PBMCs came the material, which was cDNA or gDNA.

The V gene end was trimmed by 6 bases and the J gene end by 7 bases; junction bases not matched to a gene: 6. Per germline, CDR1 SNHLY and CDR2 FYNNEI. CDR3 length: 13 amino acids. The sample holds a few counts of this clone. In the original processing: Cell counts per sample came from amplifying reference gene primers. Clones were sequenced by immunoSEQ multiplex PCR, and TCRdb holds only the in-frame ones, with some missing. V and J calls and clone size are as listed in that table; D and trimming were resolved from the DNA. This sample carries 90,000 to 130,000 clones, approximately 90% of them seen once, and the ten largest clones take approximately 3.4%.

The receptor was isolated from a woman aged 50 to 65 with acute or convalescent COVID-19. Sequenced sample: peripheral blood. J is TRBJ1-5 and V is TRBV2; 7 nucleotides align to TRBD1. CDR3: CASRGDSPQPQHF. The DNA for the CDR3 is TGTGCCAGCAGGGGGGACAGCCCGCAGCCCCAGCATTTT.